A selection of T cell receptor beta chains follows, all from one sample in a study of cytomegalovirus exposure and HLA in healthy donors. TCRdb keeps only in-frame clones here, not all; method: immunoSEQ multiplex PCR. The sample yields fewer than 80,000 clones, less than 85% seen once. The sequenced sample was PBMCs. Every receptor here comes from a woman aged 25 to 39 in good health and CMV-seronegative. CDR3s include the opening cysteine and the closing phenylalanine or tryptophan. Each record gives: J gene, clone size, V gene, D gene, CDR3 protein, CDR3 DNA. D genes are given only for firm matches. Size values are once, few and many counts, or a class for expanded clones, and some rows have none.

j_gene: TRBJ2-7
abundance: NA
v_gene: TRBV4-1
d_gene: NA
CDR3aa: CASSPVESSYEQYF
CDR3nt: TGCGCCAGCAGCCCGGTCGAGAGCTCCTACGAGCAGTACTTC

j_gene: TRBJ2-1
abundance: NA
v_gene: TRBV7-9
d_gene: TRBD2
CDR3aa: CASSLAGAGGPVGEQFF
CDR3nt: TGTGCCAGCAGCTTAGCGGGGGCGGGAGGCCCCGTGGGGGAGCAGTTCTTC

j_gene: TRBJ2-4
abundance: NA
v_gene: TRBV5-6
d_gene: NA
CDR3aa: CASSLYNRENIQYF
CDR3nt: TGTGCCAGCAGCTTGTATAACAGGGAAAACATTCAGTACTTC

j_gene: TRBJ2-1
abundance: NA
v_gene: TRBV11-3
d_gene: NA
CDR3aa: CASSLGAANEQFF
CDR3nt: TGTGCCAGCAGCTTAGGGGCCGCAAATGAGCAGTTCTTC

j_gene: TRBJ1-2
abundance: NA
v_gene: TRBV28
d_gene: NA
CDR3aa: CASSLRYGYTF
CDR3nt: TGTGCCAGCAGCCTGAGGTATGGCTACACCTTC

j_gene: TRBJ2-5
abundance: NA
v_gene: TRBV6-1
d_gene: NA
CDR3aa: CASRRTAGETQYF
CDR3nt: TGTGCCAGCAGGAGGACGGCGGGGGAGACCCAGTACTTC

j_gene: TRBJ2-7
abundance: NA
v_gene: TRBV7-9
d_gene: NA
CDR3aa: CFFFKQKAAYEQYF
CDR3nt: TGTTTTTTTTTCAAGCAGAAGGCGGCATACGAGCAGTACTTC

j_gene: TRBJ1-4
abundance: NA
v_gene: TRBV5-6
d_gene: TRBD1
CDR3aa: CASSLADRGGEKLFF
CDR3nt: TGTGCCAGCAGCTTGGCGGACAGGGGAGGTGAAAAACTGTTTTTT

j_gene: TRBJ1-1
abundance: NA
v_gene: TRBV2
d_gene: NA
CDR3aa: CASSTSGNTEAFF
CDR3nt: TGTGCCAGCAGTACCTCGGGGAACACTGAAGCTTTCTTT

j_gene: TRBJ2-1
abundance: NA
v_gene: TRBV30
d_gene: TRBD2
CDR3aa: CAWTILRTSSYNEQFF
CDR3nt: TGTGCCTGGACAATTCTTCGGACTAGCTCCTACAATGAGCAGTTCTTC

j_gene: TRBJ2-3
abundance: NA
v_gene: TRBV5-5
d_gene: NA
CDR3aa: CASSLGWGDTDTQYF
CDR3nt: TGTGCCAGCAGCTTGGGGTGGGGGGACACAGATACGCAGTATTTT

j_gene: TRBJ2-1
abundance: few
v_gene: TRBV2
d_gene: NA
CDR3aa: CASSESQPDEQFF
CDR3nt: TGTGCCAGCAGTGAATCACAGCCGGATGAGCAGTTCTTC

j_gene: TRBJ2-3
abundance: NA
v_gene: TRBV5-1
d_gene: TRBD2
CDR3aa: CASSLKREGIDTQYF
CDR3nt: TGCGCCAGCAGCTTGAAGCGGGAAGGTATAGATACGCAGTATTTT

j_gene: TRBJ2-1
abundance: NA
v_gene: TRBV28
d_gene: TRBD1
CDR3aa: CASSFGQGADNEQFF
CDR3nt: TGTGCCAGCAGTTTCGGGCAGGGGGCTGACAATGAGCAGTTCTTC

j_gene: TRBJ2-1
abundance: NA
v_gene: TRBV11-2
d_gene: TRBD2
CDR3aa: CASSSTSGGSYNEQFF
CDR3nt: TGTGCCAGCAGCTCGACTAGCGGAGGCTCCTACAATGAGCAGTTCTTC

j_gene: TRBJ2-5
abundance: few
v_gene: TRBV11-2
d_gene: NA
CDR3aa: CASSLDRRDQYF
CDR3nt: TGTGCCAGCAGCTTAGACCGGAGAGACCAGTACTTC

j_gene: TRBJ2-1
abundance: NA
v_gene: TRBV30
d_gene: TRBD2
CDR3aa: CAWRGIAGDSNEQFF
CDR3nt: TGTGCCTGGAGAGGCATAGCGGGAGATTCCAATGAGCAGTTCTTC

j_gene: TRBJ2-5
abundance: NA
v_gene: TRBV5-4
d_gene: TRBD1
CDR3aa: CASSEQGQGTQYF
CDR3nt: TGTGCCAGCAGCGAACAGGGGCAGGGGACCCAGTACTTC

j_gene: TRBJ1-3
abundance: NA
v_gene: TRBV30
d_gene: NA
CDR3aa: CAWSPGLTSSGNTIYF
CDR3nt: TGTGCCTGGAGTCCTGGACTGACAAGCTCTGGAAACACCATATATTTT

j_gene: TRBJ1-6
abundance: few
v_gene: TRBV4-1
d_gene: NA
CDR3aa: CASSQDQAGGIDNSPLHF
CDR3nt: TGCGCCAGCAGCCAAGATCAGGCTGGGGGCATCGATAATTCACCCCTCCACTTT